Listed below are T cell receptor beta chains from one sample, sequenced in a study of blood T cell repertoires in COVID-19. Clones were read by immunoSEQ multiplex PCR, and TCRdb kept only the in-frame ones, dropping some. The table lists about 270,000 clones, 88% of them singletons. The sample taken for sequencing was PBMCs or T cells enriched from blood (not recorded which). The source of these receptors is a woman between 40 and 50 years old with acute COVID-19. CDR3s include the opening cysteine and the closing phenylalanine or tryptophan. The D gene is left open where the match is weak. Size values are once, few and many counts, or a class for expanded clones, and some rows have none.

d_gene	v_gene	abundance	j_gene	CDR3aa	CDR3nt
.	TRBV5-1	.	TRBJ2-2	CASRRLVHTGELFF	TGCGCCAGCAGGAGACTAGTCCACACCGGGGAGCTGTTTTTT
.	TRBV9	few	TRBJ1-2	CASGGSGYTF	TGTGCCAGCGGGGGCTCTGGCTACACCTTC
.	TRBV5-4	.	TRBJ2-1	CASSLSVSSYNEQFF	TGTGCCAGCAGCTTATCCGTGAGCTCCTACAATGAGCAGTTCTTC
TRBD2	TRBV28	.	TRBJ2-7	CASSSGRAYEQYF	TGTGCCAGCAGTTCAGGGAGGGCCTACGAGCAGTACTTC
TRBD1	TRBV4-2	once	TRBJ2-1	CASSQAGTASYNEQFF	TGTGCCAGCAGCCAAGCCGGGACAGCATCCTACAATGAGCAGTTCTTC
.	TRBV10-3	once	TRBJ2-1	CAISGARGVNEQFF	TGTGCCATCAGTGGAGCTAGAGGTGTGAATGAGCAGTTCTTC
.	TRBV1	once	TRBJ2-7	CTSSARLAVREIPSYEQYF	TGCACCAGCAGCGCCCGACTAGCGGTACGGGAAATCCCCTCCTACGAGCAGTACTTC
TRBD1	TRBV6-5	once	TRBJ1-1	CASKTIGQGETEAFF	TGTGCCAGCAAGACGATCGGACAGGGGGAAACTGAAGCTTTCTTT
TRBD2	TRBV27	.	TRBJ2-2	CASSHRLAGLWTGELFF	TGTGCCAGCAGTCACCGACTAGCGGGACTTTGGACCGGGGAGCTGTTTTTT
.	TRBV30	.	TRBJ1-1	CACLNHVNTEAFF	TGTGCCTGTCTAAACCATGTGAACACTGAAGCTTTCTTT
.	TRBV19	.	TRBJ2-2	CASIPNTGELFF	TGTGCCAGTATTCCTAACACCGGGGAGCTGTTTTTT
TRBD2	TRBV11-2	.	TRBJ2-7	CASSPWGTGLTYEQYF	TGTGCCAGCAGTCCTTGGGGGACGGGACTAACCTACGAGCAGTACTTC
.	TRBV29-1	.	TRBJ1-2	CSVDSRGIRYGYTF	TGCAGCGTTGACTCCAGGGGAATACGCTATGGCTACACCTTC
.	TRBV7-2	.	TRBJ2-7	CASSFNRDTYEQYF	TGTGCCAGCAGCTTTAACCGGGACACCTACGAGCAGTACTTC
TRBD2	TRBV6-6	.	TRBJ2-3	CASSRTSSDTQYF	TGTGCCAGCAGTAGGACTAGTTCAGATACGCAGTATTTT
.	TRBV7-9	.	TRBJ1-2	CASSLGGAYGYTF	TGTGCCAGCAGCTTAGGAGGTGCCTATGGCTACACCTTC
TRBD1	TRBV7-9	.	TRBJ1-1	CASSFQGARGTEAFF	TGTGCCAGCAGCTTCCAGGGGGCTAGGGGCACTGAAGCTTTCTTT
.	TRBV7-9	.	TRBJ2-1	CASSLAQVRNEQFF	TGTGCCAGCAGCTTAGCACAGGTCAGGAATGAGCAGTTCTTC
TRBD1	TRBV27	.	TRBJ1-3	CASSPYRTGSKGNTIYF	TGTGCCAGCAGTCCCTACAGGACAGGGAGTAAAGGCAACACCATATATTTT
.	TRBV11-2	.	TRBJ1-6	CASSLDRGGSYNSPLHF	TGTGCCAGCAGCTTAGACAGGGGAGGGTCCTATAATTCACCCCTCCACTTT
.	TRBV7-2	.	TRBJ1-3	CASSLGQGFSGNTIYF	TGTGCCAGCAGCTTAGGGCAGGGTTTTAGCGGGAACACCATATATTTT
.	TRBV19	.	TRBJ2-1	CASSMSRAWSYNEQFF	TGTGCCAGTAGTATGAGCAGGGCCTGGTCCTACAATGAGCAGTTCTTC
.	TRBV7-9	.	TRBJ1-2	CASSLSLYTTSGYTF	TGTGCCAGCAGCTTGTCCCTGTACACCACTAGTGGCTACACCTTC
TRBD1	TRBV27	.	TRBJ1-2	CASSFSGGTGVYGYTF	TGTGCCAGCAGTTTTTCGGGCGGGACAGGGGTCTATGGCTACACCTTC
TRBD2	TRBV28	.	TRBJ2-3	CASSLSWAGEDTQYF	TGTGCCAGCAGTTTATCGTGGGCGGGAGAAGATACGCAGTATTTT
.	TRBV23-1	.	TRBJ2-2	CASSQIGLRNTGELFF	TGCGCCAGCAGTCAGATTGGACTGCGGAACACCGGGGAGCTGTTTTTT
TRBD1	TRBV10-1	few	TRBJ1-1	CASSSGQGAMGMNTEAFF	TGCGCCAGCTCCTCGGGACAGGGGGCGATGGGCATGAACACTGAAGCTTTCTTT